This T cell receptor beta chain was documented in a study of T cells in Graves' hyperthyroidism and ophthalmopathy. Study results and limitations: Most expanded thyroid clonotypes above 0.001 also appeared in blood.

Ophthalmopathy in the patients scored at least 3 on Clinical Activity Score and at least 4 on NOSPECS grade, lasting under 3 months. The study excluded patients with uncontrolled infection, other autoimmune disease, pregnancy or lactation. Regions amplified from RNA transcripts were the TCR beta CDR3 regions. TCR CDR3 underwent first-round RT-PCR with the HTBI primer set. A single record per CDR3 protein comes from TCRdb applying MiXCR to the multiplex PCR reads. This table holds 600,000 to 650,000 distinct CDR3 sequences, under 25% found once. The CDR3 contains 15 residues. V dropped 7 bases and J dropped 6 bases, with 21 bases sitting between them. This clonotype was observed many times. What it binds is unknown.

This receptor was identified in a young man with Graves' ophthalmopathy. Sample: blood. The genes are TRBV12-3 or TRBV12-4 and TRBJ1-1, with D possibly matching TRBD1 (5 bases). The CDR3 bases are TGTGCCAGCACCCAGCGGGGCGGGCGTAAGGCTGAAGCTTTCTTT. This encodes CASTQRGGRKAEAFF.